One T cell receptor (beta chain) is described in this entry. Its antigen is unknown. These data belong to a study of blood T cells in healthy people across ages. The study, taken as a whole, reports: Naive CD4+ cell counts and diversity both ran higher in long-lived than in aged donors.

The second PCR ran roughly 6 to 11 cycles with a sample-barcoded 5' primer and J-beta primers. Each of the samples gave a minimum of 2.5 million paired-end reads that contained CDR3. TCRdb fed the 5' RACE reads into MiXCR, producing one record per CDR3 protein. The sample holds hundreds of thousands of distinct CDR3 sequences, roughly 44% seen once. Germline loops: CDR1 KGHDR, CDR2 SFDVKD. This CDR3 is 13 amino acids long. V was clipped by 4 bases and J by 9 bases, with 12 bases between them. The chain joins TRBV24-1 to TRBJ1-5, with TRBD1 as a possible D gene (5 bases). The TCR comes from a man aged 55-75 years in good health. Input material: blood. CDR3 DNA: TGTGCCACCAGTGAAGCTAGGGGTCGGCCCCAGCATTTT. Amino acid sequence: CATSEARGRPQHF.